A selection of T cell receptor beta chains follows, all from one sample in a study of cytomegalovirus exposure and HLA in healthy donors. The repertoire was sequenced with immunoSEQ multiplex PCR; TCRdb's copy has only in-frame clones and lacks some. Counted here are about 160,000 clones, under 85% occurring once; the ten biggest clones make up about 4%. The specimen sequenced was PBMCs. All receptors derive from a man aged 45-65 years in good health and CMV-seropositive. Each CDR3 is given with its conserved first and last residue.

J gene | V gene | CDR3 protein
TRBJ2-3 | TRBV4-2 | CASSPGTSGSTDTQYF
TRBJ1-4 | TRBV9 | CASSGEGRANEKLFF
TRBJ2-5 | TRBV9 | CASSFGTSGETQYF
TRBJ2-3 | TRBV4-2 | CASSQELAATDTQYF
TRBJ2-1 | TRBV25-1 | CASTAGASRNEQFF
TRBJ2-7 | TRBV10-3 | CAISGTAYEQYF
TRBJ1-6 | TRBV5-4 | CASSSGQDRGGSPLHF
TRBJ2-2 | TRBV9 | CASSHPPGVNTGELFF
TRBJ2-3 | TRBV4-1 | CASTIQGALTDTQYF
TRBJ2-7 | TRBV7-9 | CASSLDPYRDSLRREQYF
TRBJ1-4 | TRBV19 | CASQTTGTANEKLFF
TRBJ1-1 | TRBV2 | CASSLNRGMNTEAFF
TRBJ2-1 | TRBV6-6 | CASSPSGAIANEQFF
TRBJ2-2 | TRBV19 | CASGTGWIGELFF
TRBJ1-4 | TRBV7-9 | CASSLVGQGGPNEKLFF
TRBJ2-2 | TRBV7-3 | CASSLLGRASGANTGELFF
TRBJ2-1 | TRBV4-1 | CASSQDEASGGCSSYNEQFF
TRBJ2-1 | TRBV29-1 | CSVEAGAAYNEQFF
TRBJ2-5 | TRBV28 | CASSLDRGGLQETQYF
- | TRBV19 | CASSNSYEQYF
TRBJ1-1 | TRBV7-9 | CASSLQGTGTEAFF
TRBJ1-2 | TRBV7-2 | CASSRTPGNYGYTF
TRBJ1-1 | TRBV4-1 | CAGSQEQGASNTEAFF
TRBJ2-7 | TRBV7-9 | CASSWRGESYEQYF
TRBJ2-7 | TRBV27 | CASSLLREFNYEQYF
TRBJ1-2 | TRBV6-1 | CASSAAGTGGTYGYTF
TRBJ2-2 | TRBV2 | CASKEGWTGELFF
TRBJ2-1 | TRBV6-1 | CASRYGQEQFF
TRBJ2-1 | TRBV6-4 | CASSDTVGEQFF